The rows below give T cell receptor beta chains drawn from one sample of a study of blood T cell repertoires in COVID-19. Using immunoSEQ multiplex PCR, the repertoire was profiled, and TCRdb retains in-frame clones only, with some absent. The table lists over 150,000 clones, just under 85% of them singletons. Sequenced sample: peripheral blood. Source of these receptors: a woman aged 55-69 years with acute or convalescent COVID-19. CDR3s include the opening cysteine and the closing phenylalanine or tryptophan. The order of the fields is J gene, clone size, D gene, V gene, CDR3 length, CDR3 DNA, CDR3 protein. D genes are given only for firm matches. Clone sizes are given selectively: once, few, many, or a class where the clone is expanded.

J gene: TRBJ1-1
clone size: NA
D gene: TRBD1
V gene: TRBV7-9
CDR3 length: 15
CDR3 DNA: TGTGCCAGCAGCCCGGGACAGGGGGCAAGCACTGAAGCTTTCTTT
CDR3 protein: CASSPGQGASTEAFF

J gene: TRBJ1-5
clone size: NA
D gene: NA
V gene: TRBV5-5
CDR3 length: 15
CDR3 DNA: TGTGCCAGCAGCTTCGGGGACATTAGCAATCAGCCCCAGCATTTT
CDR3 protein: CASSFGDISNQPQHF

J gene: TRBJ1-4
clone size: NA
D gene: NA
V gene: TRBV7-9
CDR3 length: 14
CDR3 DNA: TGTGCCAGCAGCGAGTTTGCAACTAATGAAAAACTGTTTTTT
CDR3 protein: CASSEFATNEKLFF

J gene: TRBJ1-2
clone size: few
D gene: TRBD1
V gene: TRBV30
CDR3 length: 13
CDR3 DNA: TGTGCCTGGAGCGAGACAGGGGGCGATGGCTACACCTTC
CDR3 protein: CAWSETGGDGYTF

J gene: TRBJ2-5
clone size: NA
D gene: TRBD1
V gene: TRBV7-9
CDR3 length: 14
CDR3 DNA: TGTGCCAGCAACCGACAGGGGGCTAGAGAGACCCAGTACTTC
CDR3 protein: CASNRQGARETQYF

J gene: TRBJ2-1
clone size: NA
D gene: TRBD2
V gene: TRBV3-1/TRBV3-2
CDR3 length: 14
CDR3 DNA: TGTGCCAGCACCTTCGGGGGGGCCAACAATGAGCAGTTCTTC
CDR3 protein: CASTFGGANNEQFF

J gene: TRBJ1-2
clone size: NA
D gene: NA
V gene: TRBV5-8
CDR3 length: 12
CDR3 DNA: TGTGCCAGCAGCTCACAGGGCTATGGCTACACCTTC
CDR3 protein: CASSSQGYGYTF

J gene: TRBJ2-4
clone size: NA
D gene: TRBD2
V gene: TRBV6-1
CDR3 length: 16
CDR3 DNA: TGTGCCAGCAGTGAAGCCCCGACTAGCGGACAAAACATTCAGTACTTC
CDR3 protein: CASSEAPTSGQNIQYF

J gene: TRBJ1-1
clone size: NA
D gene: NA
V gene: TRBV6-1
CDR3 length: 11
CDR3 DNA: TGTGCCAGCAGTGAGGTATACGGAGCTTTCTTT
CDR3 protein: CASSEVYGAFF

J gene: TRBJ2-1
clone size: NA
D gene: TRBD2
V gene: TRBV3-1/TRBV3-2
CDR3 length: 17
CDR3 DNA: TGTGCCAGCAGAGACCTCTCTAGCGGGGGTCACTACAATGAGCAGTTCTTC
CDR3 protein: CASRDLSSGGHYNEQFF

J gene: TRBJ2-5
clone size: NA
D gene: TRBD2
V gene: TRBV4-1
CDR3 length: 16
CDR3 DNA: TGCGCCAGCAGCCAATTGGGCGGGGGGTCTCTGGAGACCCAGTACTTC
CDR3 protein: CASSQLGGGSLETQYF